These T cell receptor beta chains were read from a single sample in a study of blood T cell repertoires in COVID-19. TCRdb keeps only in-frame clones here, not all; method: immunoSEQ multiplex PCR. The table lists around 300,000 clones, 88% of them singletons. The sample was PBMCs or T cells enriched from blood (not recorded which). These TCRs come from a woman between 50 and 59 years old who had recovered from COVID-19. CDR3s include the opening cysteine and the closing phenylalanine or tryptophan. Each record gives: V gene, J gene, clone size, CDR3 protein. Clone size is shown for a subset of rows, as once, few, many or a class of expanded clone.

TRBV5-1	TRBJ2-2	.	CASSQGYQGNTGELFF
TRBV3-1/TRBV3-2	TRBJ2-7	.	CASSQDSAGGSYEQYF
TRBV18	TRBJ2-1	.	CASLMGQGYEQFF
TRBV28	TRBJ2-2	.	CASSFAGERAGELFF
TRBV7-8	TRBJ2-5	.	CASSGVGLAGGPLETQYF
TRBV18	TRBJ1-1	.	CASSPGLLVNTEAFF
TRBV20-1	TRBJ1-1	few	CSLADYEAFF
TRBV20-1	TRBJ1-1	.	CSASTRRTEAFF
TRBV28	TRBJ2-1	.	CASRRGGSYNEQFF
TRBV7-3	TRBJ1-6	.	CASSFQKTGVNSPLHF
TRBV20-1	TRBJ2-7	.	CSASRDSSNEQYF
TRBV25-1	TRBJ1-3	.	CASIKTGGNTIYF
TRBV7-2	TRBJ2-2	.	CASSAGLAVTGELFF
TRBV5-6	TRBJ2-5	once	CASSLGGRMETQYF
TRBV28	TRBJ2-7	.	CASSSTPTYEQYF
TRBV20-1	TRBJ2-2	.	CSASAGASNTGELFF
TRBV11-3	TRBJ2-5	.	CASSLRTGGAGTQYF
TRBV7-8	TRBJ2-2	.	CASSLTAGQGIVTGELFF
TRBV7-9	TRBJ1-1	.	CASSQEGGGTEAFF
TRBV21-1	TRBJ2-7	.	CASSTGQTGGVYEQYF
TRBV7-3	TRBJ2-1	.	CASSLGPGVEQFF
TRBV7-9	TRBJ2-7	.	CASSPRRTYEQYF
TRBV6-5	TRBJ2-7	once	CASSYHPGQGEYEQYF
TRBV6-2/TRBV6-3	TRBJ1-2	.	CASSYAGGEGYTF
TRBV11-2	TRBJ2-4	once	CASSLGWGELAKNIQYF
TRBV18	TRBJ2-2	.	CASSRRLADNTGELFF
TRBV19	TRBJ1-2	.	CASSHPGQGRKRYGYTF
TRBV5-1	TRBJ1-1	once	CASSDYTGGTEAFF
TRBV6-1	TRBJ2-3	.	CASSVKTPGGRATDTQYF
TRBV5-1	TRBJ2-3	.	CASSYRDRGTDTQYF
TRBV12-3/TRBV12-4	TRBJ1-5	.	CASSFDRNQPQHF
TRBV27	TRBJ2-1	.	CASRETTNGNEQFF
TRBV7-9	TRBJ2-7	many	CASSSTQGEQYF